Shown below are 2 T cell receptor beta chains from a single sample sequenced in a study of blood T cell repertoires in COVID-19. Measured with immunoSEQ multiplex PCR; TCRdb has only the in-frame clones, and not every one. Altogether around 260,000 clones are present, approximately 86% being singletons, with the ten largest covering over 1.5%. Sequenced: peripheral blood. The receptors were gathered from a man aged 30 to 39 with active or convalescent COVID-19.

V is TRBV7-9 and J is TRBJ2-5; maybe TRBD2 (5 bases). The CDR3 length is 14 residues. The germline gives CDR1 SEHNR, CDR2 FQNEAQ (reference sequence). Trimming took off 0 bases at V and 1 base at J, with 6 bases between the two ends. In DNA, the CDR3 is TGTGCCAGCAGCTTAGCCGGGGTCCAAGAGACCCAGTACTTC. Translating gives CASSLAGVQETQYF.

The rearrangement joins TRBV20-1 to TRBJ1-2; 7 bases align to TRBD1. V gave up 3 bases and J gave up 11 bases; unmatched junction bases: 6. The CDR3 covers 11 residues. Germline CDR1 and CDR2: DFQATT and SNEGSKA (reference sequence). The CDR3 is CSARGDREYTF. The DNA for the CDR3 is TGCAGTGCTAGGGGGGACAGAGAATACACCTTC.